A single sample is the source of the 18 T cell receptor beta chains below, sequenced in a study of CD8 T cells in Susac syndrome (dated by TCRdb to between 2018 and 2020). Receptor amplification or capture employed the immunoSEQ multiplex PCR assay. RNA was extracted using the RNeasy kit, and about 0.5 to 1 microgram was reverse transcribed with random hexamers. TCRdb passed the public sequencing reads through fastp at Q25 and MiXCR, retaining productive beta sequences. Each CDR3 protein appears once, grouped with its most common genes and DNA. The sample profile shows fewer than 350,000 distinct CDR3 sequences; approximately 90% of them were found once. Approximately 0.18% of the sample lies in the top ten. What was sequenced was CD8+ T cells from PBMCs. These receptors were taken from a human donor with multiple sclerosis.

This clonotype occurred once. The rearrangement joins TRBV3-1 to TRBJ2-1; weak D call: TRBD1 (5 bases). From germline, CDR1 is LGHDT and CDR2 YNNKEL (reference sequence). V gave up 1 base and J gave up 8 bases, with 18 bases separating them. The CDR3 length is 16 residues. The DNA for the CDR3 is TGTGCCAGCAGCCAAGTTACTGTCGGGTGGGGCGATGAGCAGTTCTTC. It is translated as CASSQVTVGWGDEQFF.

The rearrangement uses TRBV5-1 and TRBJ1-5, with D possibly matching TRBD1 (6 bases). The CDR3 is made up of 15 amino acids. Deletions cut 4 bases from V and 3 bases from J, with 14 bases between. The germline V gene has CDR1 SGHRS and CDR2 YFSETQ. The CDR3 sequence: CASSRTTGPNQPQHF. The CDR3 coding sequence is TGCGCCAGCAGCCGAACAACAGGGCCCAATCAGCCCCAGCATTTT.

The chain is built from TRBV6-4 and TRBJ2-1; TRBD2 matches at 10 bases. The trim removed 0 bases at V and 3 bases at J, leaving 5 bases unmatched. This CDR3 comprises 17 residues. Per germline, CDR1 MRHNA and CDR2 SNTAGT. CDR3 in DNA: TGTGCCAGCAGTGACTCAGCTCTAGCGGGAGTCTACAATGAGCAGTTCTTC. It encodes CASSDSALAGVYNEQFF.

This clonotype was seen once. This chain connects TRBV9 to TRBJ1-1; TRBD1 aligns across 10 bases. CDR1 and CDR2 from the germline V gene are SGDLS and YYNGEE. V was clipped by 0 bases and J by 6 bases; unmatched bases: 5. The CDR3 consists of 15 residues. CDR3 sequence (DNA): TGTGCCAGCAGCGTAGGTAGACAGGGGGCAGCTGAAGCTTTCTTT. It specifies CASSVGRQGAAEAFF. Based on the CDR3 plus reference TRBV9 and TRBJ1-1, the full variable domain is DSGVTQTPKHLITATGQRVTLRCSPRSGDLSVYWYQQSLDQGLQFLIQYYNGEERAKGNILERFSAQQFPDLHSELNLSSLELGDSALYFCASSVGRQGAAEAFFGQGTRLTVV.

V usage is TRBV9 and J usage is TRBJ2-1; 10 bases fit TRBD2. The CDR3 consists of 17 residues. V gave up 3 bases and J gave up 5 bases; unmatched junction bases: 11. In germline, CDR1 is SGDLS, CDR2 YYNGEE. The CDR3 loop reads CASSDGEGLADNNEQFF. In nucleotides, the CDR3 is TGTGCCAGCAGCGACGGTGAAGGACTAGCGGATAACAATGAGCAGTTCTTC. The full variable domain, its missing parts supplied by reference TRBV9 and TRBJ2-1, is DSGVTQTPKHLITATGQRVTLRCSPRSGDLSVYWYQQSLDQGLQFLIQYYNGEERAKGNILERFSAQQFPDLHSELNLSSLELGDSALYFCASSDGEGLADNNEQFFGPGTRLTVL.

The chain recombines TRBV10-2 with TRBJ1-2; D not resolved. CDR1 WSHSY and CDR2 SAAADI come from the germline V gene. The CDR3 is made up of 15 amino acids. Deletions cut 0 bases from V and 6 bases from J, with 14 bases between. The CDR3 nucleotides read TGCGCCAGCAGTGAGTCTGACCGCAGAGCCAATGGCTACACCTTC. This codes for CASSESDRRANGYTF.

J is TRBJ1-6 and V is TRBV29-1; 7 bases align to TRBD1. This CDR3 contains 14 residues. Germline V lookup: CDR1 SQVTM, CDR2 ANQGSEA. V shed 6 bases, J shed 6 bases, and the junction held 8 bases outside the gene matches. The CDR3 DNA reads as TGCAGCGTCCAGGGGACAGACTCTAATTCACCCCTCCACTTT. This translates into CSVQGTDSNSPLHF.

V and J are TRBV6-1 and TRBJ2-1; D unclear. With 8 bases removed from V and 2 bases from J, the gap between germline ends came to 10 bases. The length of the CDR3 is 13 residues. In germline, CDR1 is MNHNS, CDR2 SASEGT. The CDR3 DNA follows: TGTGCCAGCGGCGAGGCCCCCTACAATGAGCAGTTCTTC. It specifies CASGEAPYNEQFF.

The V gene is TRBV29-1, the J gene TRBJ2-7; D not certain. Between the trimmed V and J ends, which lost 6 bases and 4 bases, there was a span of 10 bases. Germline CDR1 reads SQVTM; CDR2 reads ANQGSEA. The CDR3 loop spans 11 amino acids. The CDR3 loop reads CSVADPYEQYF. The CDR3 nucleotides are TGCAGCGTAGCTGACCCTTACGAGCAGTACTTC.

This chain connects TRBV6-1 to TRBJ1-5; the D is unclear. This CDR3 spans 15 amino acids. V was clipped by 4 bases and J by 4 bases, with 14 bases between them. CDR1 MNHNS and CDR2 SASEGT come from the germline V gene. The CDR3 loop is CASSVVRVGNQPQHF. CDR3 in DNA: TGTGCCAGCAGTGTGGTTAGGGTTGGGAATCAGCCCCAGCATTTT.

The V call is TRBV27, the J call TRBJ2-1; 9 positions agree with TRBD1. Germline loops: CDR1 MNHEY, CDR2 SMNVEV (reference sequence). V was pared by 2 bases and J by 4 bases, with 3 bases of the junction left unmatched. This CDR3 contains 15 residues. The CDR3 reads CASSLTGGEYNEQFF. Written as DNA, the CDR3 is TGTGCCAGCAGTTTAACAGGGGGCGAGTACAATGAGCAGTTCTTC.

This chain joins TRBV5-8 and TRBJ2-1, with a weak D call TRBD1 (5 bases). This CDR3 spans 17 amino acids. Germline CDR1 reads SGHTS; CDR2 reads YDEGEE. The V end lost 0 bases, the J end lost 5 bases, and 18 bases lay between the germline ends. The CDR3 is CASSLVGDRFANNEQFF. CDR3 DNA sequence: TGTGCCAGCAGCTTGGTAGGGGATCGATTTGCCAACAATGAGCAGTTCTTC. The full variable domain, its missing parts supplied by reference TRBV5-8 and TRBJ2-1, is EAGVTQSPTHLIKTRGQQATLRCSPISGHTSVYWYQQALGLGLQFLLWYDEGEERNRGNFPPRFSGRQFPNYSSELNVNALELEDSALYLCASSLVGDRFANNEQFFGPGTRLTVL.

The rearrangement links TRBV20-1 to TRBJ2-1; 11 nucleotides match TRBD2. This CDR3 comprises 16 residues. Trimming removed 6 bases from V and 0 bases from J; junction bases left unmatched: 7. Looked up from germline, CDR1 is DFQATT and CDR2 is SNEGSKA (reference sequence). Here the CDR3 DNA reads TGCAGTGCACAAAATAGCGGGAGGGTCTCCTACAATGAGCAGTTCTTC. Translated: CSAQNSGRVSYNEQFF.

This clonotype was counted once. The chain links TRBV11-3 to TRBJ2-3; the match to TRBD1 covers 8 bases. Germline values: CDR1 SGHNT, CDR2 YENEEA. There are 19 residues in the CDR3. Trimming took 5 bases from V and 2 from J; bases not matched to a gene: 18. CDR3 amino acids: CASSPVAGGSQASTDTQYF. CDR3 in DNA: TGTGCCAGCAGCCCAGTGGCAGGGGGCTCGCAGGCATCCACAGATACGCAGTATTTT. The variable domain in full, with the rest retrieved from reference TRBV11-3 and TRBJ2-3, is EAGVVQSPRYKIIEKKQPVAFWCNPISGHNTLYWYLQNLGQGPELLIRYENEEAVDDSQLPKDRFSAERLKGVDSTLKIQPAELGDSAVYLCASSPVAGGSQASTDTQYFGPGTRLTVL.

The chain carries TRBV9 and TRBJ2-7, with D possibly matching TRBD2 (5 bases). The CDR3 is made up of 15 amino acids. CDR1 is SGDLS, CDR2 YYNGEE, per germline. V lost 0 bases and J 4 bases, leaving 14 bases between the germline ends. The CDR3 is CASSVGGSAPYEQYF. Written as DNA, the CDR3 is TGTGCCAGCAGCGTAGGGGGTAGCGCGCCTTACGAGCAGTACTTC.

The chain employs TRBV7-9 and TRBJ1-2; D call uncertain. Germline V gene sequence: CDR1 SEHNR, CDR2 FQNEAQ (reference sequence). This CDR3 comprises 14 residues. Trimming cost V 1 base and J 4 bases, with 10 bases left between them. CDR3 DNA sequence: TGTGCCAGCAGCTTAGAGTCAAGCACCTATGGCTACACCTTC. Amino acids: CASSLESSTYGYTF.

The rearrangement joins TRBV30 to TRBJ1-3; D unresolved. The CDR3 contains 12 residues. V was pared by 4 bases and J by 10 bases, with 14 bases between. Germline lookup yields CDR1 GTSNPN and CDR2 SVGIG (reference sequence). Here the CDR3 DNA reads TGTGCCTGGATTGGACCCGAGGCGACCATATATTTT. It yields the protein CAWIGPEATIYF.

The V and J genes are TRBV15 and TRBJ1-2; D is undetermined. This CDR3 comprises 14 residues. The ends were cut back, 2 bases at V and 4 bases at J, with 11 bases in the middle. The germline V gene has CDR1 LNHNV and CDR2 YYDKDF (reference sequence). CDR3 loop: CATSRTGQVYGYTF. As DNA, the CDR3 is TGTGCCACCAGCAGAACCGGGCAGGTCTATGGCTACACCTTC. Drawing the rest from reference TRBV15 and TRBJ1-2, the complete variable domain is DAMVIQNPRYQVTQFGKPVTLSCSQTLNHNVMYWYQQKSSQAPKLLFHYYDKDFNNEADTPDNFQSRRPNTSFCFLDIRSPGLGDTAMYLCATSRTGQVYGYTFGSGTRLTVV.